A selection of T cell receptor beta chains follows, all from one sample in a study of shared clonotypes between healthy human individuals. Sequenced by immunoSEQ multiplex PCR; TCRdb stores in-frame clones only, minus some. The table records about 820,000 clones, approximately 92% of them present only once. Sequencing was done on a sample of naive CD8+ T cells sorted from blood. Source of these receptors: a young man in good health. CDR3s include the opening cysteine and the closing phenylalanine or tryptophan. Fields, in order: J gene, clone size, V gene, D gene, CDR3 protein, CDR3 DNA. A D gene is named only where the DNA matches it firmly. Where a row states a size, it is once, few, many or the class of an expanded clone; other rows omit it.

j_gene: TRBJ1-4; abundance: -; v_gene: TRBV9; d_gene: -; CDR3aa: CASSVGLSTNEKLFF; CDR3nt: TGTGCCAGCAGCGTAGGACTCTCAACTAATGAAAAACTGTTTTTT
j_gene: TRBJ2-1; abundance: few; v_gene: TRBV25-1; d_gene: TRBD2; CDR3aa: CASSGRALAIYNEQFF; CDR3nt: TGTGCCAGCAGCGGTCGAGCACTAGCGATCTACAATGAGCAGTTCTTC
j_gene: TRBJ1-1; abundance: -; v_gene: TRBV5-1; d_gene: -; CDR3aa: CASSPLGNTEAFF; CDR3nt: TGCGCCAGCAGCCCCCTCGGGAACACTGAAGCTTTCTTT
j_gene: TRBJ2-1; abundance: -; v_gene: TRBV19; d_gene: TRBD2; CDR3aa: CASSITGLADNEQFF; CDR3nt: TGTGCCAGTAGTATAACGGGACTAGCGGACAATGAGCAGTTCTTC
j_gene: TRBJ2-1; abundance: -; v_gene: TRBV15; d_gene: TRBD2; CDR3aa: CATSTSGSLPNNEQFF; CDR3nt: TGTGCCACCAGTACTAGCGGGAGTCTACCGAATAATGAGCAGTTCTTC
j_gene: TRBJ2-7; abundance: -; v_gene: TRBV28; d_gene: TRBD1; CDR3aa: CATRDRISYEQYF; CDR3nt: TGTGCCACTCGGGACAGAATCTCCTACGAGCAGTACTTC
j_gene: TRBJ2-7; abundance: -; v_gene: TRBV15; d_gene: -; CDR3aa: CATSTPPRGTTYEQYF; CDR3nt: TGTGCCACCAGCACGCCACCCAGGGGCACCACCTACGAGCAGTACTTC
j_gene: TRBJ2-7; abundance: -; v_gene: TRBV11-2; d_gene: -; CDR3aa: CASSSIMTTDEQYF; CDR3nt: TGTGCCAGCAGCTCGATTATGACAACCGACGAGCAGTACTTC
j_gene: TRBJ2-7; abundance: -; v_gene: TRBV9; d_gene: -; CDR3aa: CASSADYSYEQYF; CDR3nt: TGTGCCAGCAGCGCAGACTATTCCTACGAGCAGTACTTC
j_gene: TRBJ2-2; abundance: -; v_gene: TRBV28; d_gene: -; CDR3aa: CASSSRTANTGELFF; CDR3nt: TGTGCCAGCAGTTCGAGGACGGCGAACACCGGGGAGCTGTTTTTT
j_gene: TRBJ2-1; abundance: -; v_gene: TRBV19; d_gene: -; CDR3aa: CASSIHSYNEQFF; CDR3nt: TGTGCCAGTAGTATTCACTCCTACAATGAGCAGTTCTTC
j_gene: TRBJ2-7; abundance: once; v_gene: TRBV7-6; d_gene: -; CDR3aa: CASSLTGAHEQYF; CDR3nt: TGTGCCAGCAGCTTAACCGGGGCCCACGAGCAGTACTTC
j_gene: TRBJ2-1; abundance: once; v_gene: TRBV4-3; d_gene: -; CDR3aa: CASSQELSDEQFF; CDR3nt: TGCGCCAGCAGCCAGGAACTTAGCGATGAGCAGTTCTTC
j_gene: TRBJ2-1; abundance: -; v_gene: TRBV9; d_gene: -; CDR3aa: CASSVIGRSSYNEQFF; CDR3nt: TGTGCCAGCAGCGTTATTGGCCGGAGCTCCTACAATGAGCAGTTCTTC
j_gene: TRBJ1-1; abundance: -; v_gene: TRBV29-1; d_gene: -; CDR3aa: CSVEDPGWNTEAFF; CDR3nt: TGCAGCGTTGAAGATCCAGGGTGGAACACTGAAGCTTTCTTT
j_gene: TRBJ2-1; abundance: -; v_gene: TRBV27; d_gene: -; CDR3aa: CASSPTGILGEQFF; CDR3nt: TGTGCCAGCAGCCCTACAGGGATACTGGGTGAGCAGTTCTTC
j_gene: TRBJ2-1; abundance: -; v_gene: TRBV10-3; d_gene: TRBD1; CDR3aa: CAIAGQETGTDNEQFF; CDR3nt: TGTGCCATCGCGGGACAGGAGACCGGGACTGACAATGAGCAGTTCTTC
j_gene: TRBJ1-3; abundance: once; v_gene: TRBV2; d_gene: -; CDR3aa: CASDTGTGNTIYF; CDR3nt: TGTGCCAGTGACACAGGGACTGGAAACACCATATATTTT
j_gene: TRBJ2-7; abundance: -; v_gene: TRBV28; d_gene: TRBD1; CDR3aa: CASEQQGADEQYF; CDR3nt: TGTGCCAGCGAGCAACAGGGGGCGGACGAGCAGTACTTC
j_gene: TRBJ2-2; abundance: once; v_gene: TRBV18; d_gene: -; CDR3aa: CASSRSGTNTGELFF; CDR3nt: TGTGCCAGCTCTCGTTCGGGGACAAACACCGGGGAGCTGTTTTTT
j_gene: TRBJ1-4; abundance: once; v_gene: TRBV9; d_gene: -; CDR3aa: CASSHFGGANEKLFF; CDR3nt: TGTGCCAGCAGCCATTTTGGGGGCGCAAATGAAAAACTGTTTTTT
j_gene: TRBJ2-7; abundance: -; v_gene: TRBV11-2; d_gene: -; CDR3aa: CASSLGIGVKLYEQYF; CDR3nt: TGTGCCAGCAGCTTAGGAATCGGGGTTAAACTCTACGAGCAGTACTTC
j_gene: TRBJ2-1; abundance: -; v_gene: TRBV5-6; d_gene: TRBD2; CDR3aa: CASSGLAGGENEQFF; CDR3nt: TGTGCCAGCAGCGGTCTTGCGGGAGGGGAGAATGAGCAGTTCTTC
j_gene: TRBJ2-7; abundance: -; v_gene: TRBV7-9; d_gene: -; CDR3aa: CASSIASGHHLPYEQYF; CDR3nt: TGTGCCAGCAGCATAGCTTCGGGACATCACCTGCCTTACGAGCAGTACTTC
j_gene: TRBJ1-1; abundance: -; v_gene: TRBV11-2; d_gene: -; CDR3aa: CASMIHTNTEAFF; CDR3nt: TGTGCCAGCATGATACATACGAACACTGAAGCTTTCTTT
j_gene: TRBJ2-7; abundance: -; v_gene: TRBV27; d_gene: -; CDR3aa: CASSLVMREQYF; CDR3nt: TGTGCCAGCAGTTTAGTAATGAGAGAGCAGTACTTC